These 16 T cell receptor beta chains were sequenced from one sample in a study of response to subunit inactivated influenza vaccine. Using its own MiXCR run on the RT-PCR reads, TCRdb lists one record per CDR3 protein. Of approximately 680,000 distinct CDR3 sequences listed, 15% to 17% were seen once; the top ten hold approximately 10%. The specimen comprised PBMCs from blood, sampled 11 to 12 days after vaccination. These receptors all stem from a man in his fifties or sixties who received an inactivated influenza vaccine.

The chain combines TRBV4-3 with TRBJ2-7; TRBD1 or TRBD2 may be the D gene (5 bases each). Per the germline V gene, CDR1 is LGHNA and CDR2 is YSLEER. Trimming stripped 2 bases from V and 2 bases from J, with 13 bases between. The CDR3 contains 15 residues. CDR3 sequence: CASSQYRDGPYEQYF. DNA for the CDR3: TGCGCCAGCAGCCAATACCGGGACGGACCCTACGAGCAGTACTTC.

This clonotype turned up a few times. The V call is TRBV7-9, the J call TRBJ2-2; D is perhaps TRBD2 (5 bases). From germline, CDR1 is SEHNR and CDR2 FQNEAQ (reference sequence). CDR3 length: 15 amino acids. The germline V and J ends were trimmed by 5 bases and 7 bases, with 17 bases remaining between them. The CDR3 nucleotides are TGTGCCAGCAGCCCCCGAGCGGTTGGTATCGGGGAGCTGTTTTTT. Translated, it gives CASSPRAVGIGELFF.

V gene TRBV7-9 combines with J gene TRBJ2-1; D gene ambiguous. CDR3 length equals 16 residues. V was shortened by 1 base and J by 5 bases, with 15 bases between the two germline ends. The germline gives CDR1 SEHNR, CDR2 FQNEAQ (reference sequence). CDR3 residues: CASSLVAGPTNNEQFF. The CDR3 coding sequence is TGTGCCAGCAGCTTAGTAGCAGGACCAACGAACAATGAGCAGTTCTTC.

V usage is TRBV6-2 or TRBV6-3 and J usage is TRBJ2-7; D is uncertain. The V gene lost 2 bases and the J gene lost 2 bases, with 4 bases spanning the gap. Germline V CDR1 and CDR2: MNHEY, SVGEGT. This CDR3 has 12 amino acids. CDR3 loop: CASSYPPYEQYF. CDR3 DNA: TGTGCCAGCAGTTACCCCCCCTACGAGCAGTACTTC.

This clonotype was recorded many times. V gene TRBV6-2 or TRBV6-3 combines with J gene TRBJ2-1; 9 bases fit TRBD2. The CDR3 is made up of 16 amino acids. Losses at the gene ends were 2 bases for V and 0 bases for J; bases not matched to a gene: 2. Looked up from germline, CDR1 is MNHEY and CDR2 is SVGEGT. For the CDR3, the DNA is TGTGCCAGCAGTTACCTAGCGGGGAGCTCCTACAATGAGCAGTTCTTC. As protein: CASSYLAGSSYNEQFF.

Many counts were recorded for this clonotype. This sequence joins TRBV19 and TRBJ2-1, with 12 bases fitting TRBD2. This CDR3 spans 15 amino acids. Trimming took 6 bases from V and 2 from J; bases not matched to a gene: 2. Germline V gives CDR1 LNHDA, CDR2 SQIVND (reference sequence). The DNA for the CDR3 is TGTGCCAGTAGATCTAGCGGGGGGGCCTACAATGAGCAGTTCTTC. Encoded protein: CASRSSGGAYNEQFF.

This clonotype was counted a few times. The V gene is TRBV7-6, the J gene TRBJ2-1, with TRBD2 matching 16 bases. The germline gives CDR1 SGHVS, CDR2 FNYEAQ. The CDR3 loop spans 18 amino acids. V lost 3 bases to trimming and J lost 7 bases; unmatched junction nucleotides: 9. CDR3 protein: CASSFTGRGLAGGNEQFF. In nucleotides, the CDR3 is TGTGCCAGCAGCTTTACAGGGCGGGGACTAGCGGGAGGGAATGAGCAGTTCTTC.

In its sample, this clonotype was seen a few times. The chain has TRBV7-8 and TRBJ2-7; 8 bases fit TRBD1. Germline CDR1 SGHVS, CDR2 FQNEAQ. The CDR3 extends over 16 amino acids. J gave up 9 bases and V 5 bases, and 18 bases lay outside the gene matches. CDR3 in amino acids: CASSPEPGQDHLGQYF. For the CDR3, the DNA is TGTGCCAGCAGCCCTGAGCCGGGACAGGATCATTTGGGGCAGTACTTC.

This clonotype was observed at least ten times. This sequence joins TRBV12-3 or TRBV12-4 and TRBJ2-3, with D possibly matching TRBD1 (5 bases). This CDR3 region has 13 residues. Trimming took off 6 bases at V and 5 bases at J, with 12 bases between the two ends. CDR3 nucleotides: TGTGCCAGCAGCACCTCACAGGAAGATACGCAGTATTTT. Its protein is CASSTSQEDTQYF.

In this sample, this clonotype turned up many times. The chain's CDR3 is CASSLVVGTGELFF. CDR3 DNA: TGCGCCAGCAGCTTGGTTGTGGGCACCGGGGAGCTGTTTTTT. This chain uses TRBV5-1 with TRBJ2-2; D gene ambiguous. Trimming removed 0 bases at V and 4 bases at J, with 7 bases between. CDR1 and CDR2 (germline): SGHRS, YFSETQ. The CDR3 is 14 amino acids.

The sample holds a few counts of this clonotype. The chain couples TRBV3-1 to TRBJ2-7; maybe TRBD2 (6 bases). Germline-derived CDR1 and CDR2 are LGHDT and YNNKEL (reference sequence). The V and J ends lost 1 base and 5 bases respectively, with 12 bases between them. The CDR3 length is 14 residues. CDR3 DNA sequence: TGTGCCAGCAGCCAAGCGGGAGTTATCAACGAGCAGTACTTC. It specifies CASSQAGVINEQYF.

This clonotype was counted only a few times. CDR3 sequence: CASRGTAGAEAFF. Written as DNA, the CDR3 is TGTGCCAGCAGAGGGACGGCGGGCGCTGAAGCTTTCTTT. The V call is TRBV2, the J call TRBJ1-1; weak D call: TRBD1 (5 bases). The CDR3 spans 13 residues. CDR1 is SNHLY, CDR2 FYNNEI, per germline. V was cut by 6 bases and J by 6 bases, with 14 bases left in between. Full variable domain (rest looked up from reference TRBV2 and TRBJ1-1): EPEVTQTPSHQVTQMGQEVILRCVPISNHLYFYWYRQILGQKVEFLVSFYNNEISEKSEIFDDQFSVERPDGSNFTLKIRSTKLEDSAMYFCASRGTAGAEAFFGQGTRLTVV.

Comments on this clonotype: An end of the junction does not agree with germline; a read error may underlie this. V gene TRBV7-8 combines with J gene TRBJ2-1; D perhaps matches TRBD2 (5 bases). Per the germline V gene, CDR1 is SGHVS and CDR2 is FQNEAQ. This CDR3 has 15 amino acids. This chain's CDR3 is CASSLRRLPYDEQFF. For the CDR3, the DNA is TGTGCCAGCAGCTTACGTCGACTACCCTACGATGAGCAGTTCTTC.

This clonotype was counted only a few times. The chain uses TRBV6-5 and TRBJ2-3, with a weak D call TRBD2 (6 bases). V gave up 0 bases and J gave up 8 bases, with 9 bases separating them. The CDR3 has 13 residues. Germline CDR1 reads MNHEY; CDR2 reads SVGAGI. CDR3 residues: CASSYSSGSTQYF. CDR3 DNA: TGTGCCAGCAGTTACTCTAGCGGAAGTACGCAGTATTTT.

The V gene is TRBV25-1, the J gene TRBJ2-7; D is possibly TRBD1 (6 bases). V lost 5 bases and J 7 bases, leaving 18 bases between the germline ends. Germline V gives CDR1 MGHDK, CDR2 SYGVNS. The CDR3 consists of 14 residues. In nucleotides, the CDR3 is TGTGCCAGCAGTAAGGTACAGGGAATTGGGGAGCAGTACTTC. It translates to CASSKVQGIGEQYF.

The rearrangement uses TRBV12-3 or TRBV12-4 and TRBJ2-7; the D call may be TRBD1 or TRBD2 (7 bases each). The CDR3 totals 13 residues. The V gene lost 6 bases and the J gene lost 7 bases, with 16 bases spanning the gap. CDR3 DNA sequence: TGTGCCAGCAGCGGACAGGTCGGGGGGGAGCAGTACTTC. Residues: CASSGQVGGEQYF.